This entry lists 13 T cell receptor beta chains sequenced from one sample in a study of blood T cell repertoires in COVID-19. Assay: immunoSEQ multiplex PCR; the TCRdb copy retains only in-frame clones and omits some. The top ten clones hold under 2% of a sample with some 250,000 clones, approximately 86% of them seen once. Sequenced material: peripheral blood. The receptors were sampled from a man aged 30-40 years with active or convalescent COVID-19.

This chain links TRBV4-1 with TRBJ1-4, with a tentative D call TRBD1 (6 bases). This CDR3 has 19 residues. Germline CDR1 is MGHRA and CDR2 is YSYEKL. V lost 0 bases to trimming and J lost 8 bases, with 25 bases between them. CDR3 bases: TGCGCCAGCAGCCAAGAAATCATAGGGGGGGGGCCCATTGGAGAAAAACTGTTTTTT. Protein product: CASSQEIIGGGPIGEKLFF.

The gene calls are TRBV11-2 and TRBJ1-2; D call uncertain. The CDR3 has 13 amino acids. The V gene lost 5 bases and the J gene lost 7 bases, with 14 bases spanning the gap. Looked up from germline, CDR1 is SGHAT and CDR2 is FQNNGV. CDR3 protein: CASSPDSFVGYTF. CDR3 nucleotide sequence: TGTGCCAGCAGCCCAGATTCATTTGTTGGCTACACCTTC.

This clone was counted between two and nine times. The V gene is TRBV6-1, the J gene TRBJ1-1; D is uncertain. CDR3 length: 12 amino acids. V was cut by 2 bases and J by 8 bases, with 9 bases left in between. CDR1 and CDR2 (germline): MNHNS, SASEGT. The CDR3 protein is CASSERGREAFF. In DNA, the CDR3 is TGTGCCAGCAGTGAACGAGGTCGGGAAGCTTTCTTT.

On this clone itself: Different DNA sequences within this sample yield the same CDR3. The rearrangement joins TRBV10-2 to TRBJ1-2; 8 bases line up with TRBD1. Germline values: CDR1 WSHSY, CDR2 SAAADI. J was trimmed by 5 bases and V by 2 bases; bases with no gene match: 1. The CDR3 totals 13 residues. The CDR3 DNA follows: TGCGCCAGCAGTGAGGGACAGGGATATGGCTACACCTTC. Translation gives CASSEGQGYGYTF.

V gene TRBV7-3 combines with J gene TRBJ2-2, with TRBD2 identical over 9 bases. V was clipped by 3 bases and J by 6 bases; unmatched bases: 8. The V gene's germline CDR1 is SGHTA and CDR2 FQGTGA. The CDR3 runs 16 residues. In DNA, the CDR3 is TGTGCCAGCAGCTTTACGTCAGCGGGGGGCCCCGGGGAGCTGTTTTTT. Translating it yields CASSFTSAGGPGELFF. Based on the CDR3 plus reference TRBV7-3 and TRBJ2-2, the full variable domain is GAGVSQTPSNKVTEKGKYVELRCDPISGHTALYWYRQSLGQGPEFLIYFQGTGAADDSGLPNDRFFAVRPEGSVSTLKIQRTERGDSAVYLCASSFTSAGGPGELFFGEGSRLTVL.

The chain is built from TRBV4-1 and TRBJ2-5, with D perhaps matching TRBD1 (6 bases). Germline-derived CDR1 and CDR2 are MGHRA and YSYEKL. V was trimmed by 1 base and J by 7 bases, leaving 13 bases between them. CDR3 length: 14 amino acids. CDR3 sequence reads: CASSQAQGIGTQYF. The CDR3 DNA reads as TGCGCCAGCAGCCAAGCCCAGGGGATAGGGACCCAGTACTTC.

As DNA, the CDR3 is TGTGCCAGCAGTGACGAAGCGGGGGGCTACAATGAGCAGTTCTTC. Its translation is CASSDEAGGYNEQFF. V is TRBV6-4 and J is TRBJ2-1; 9 bases line up with TRBD2. Trimming cost V 2 bases and J 3 bases; bases outside gene matches: 2. The germline V gene encodes CDR1 MRHNA and CDR2 SNTAGT. The CDR3 sequence is 15 residues long.

The rearrangement links TRBV30 to TRBJ1-3; 7 bases are shared with TRBD1. This CDR3 has 18 residues. CDR1 and CDR2 (germline): GTSNPN, SVGIG (reference sequence). Unmatched junction bases numbered 16, after V lost 3 bases and J lost 2 bases. Written as DNA, the CDR3 is TGTGCCTGGAGAGAACCCCGGACAGGCCCTTGGGCTGGAAACACCATATATTTT. Translated: CAWREPRTGPWAGNTIYF.

This chain links TRBV19 with TRBJ1-6; no clear D gene. V was cut by 1 base and J by 0 bases, with 10 bases left in between. The germline gives CDR1 LNHDA, CDR2 SQIVND (reference sequence). The CDR3 has 17 amino acids. The DNA for the CDR3 is TGTGCCAGTAGTATAGCTGCGAGAAGCTCCTATAATTCACCCCTCCACTTT. Translating it yields CASSIAARSSYNSPLHF.

The CDR3 DNA follows: TGTGCCAGCAGCCCTAGCGGGGCGACAGATACGCAGTATTTT. Protein sequence: CASSPSGATDTQYF. The chain links TRBV9 to TRBJ2-3, with 9 bases that match TRBD2. CDR1 and CDR2 (germline): SGDLS, YYNGEE. The V gene end was trimmed by 4 bases and the J gene end by 3 bases; junction bases not matched to a gene: 3. The CDR3 spans 14 residues.

The rearrangement joins TRBV24-1 to TRBJ2-7; TRBD1 might be the D (6 bases). CDR1 is KGHDR, CDR2 SFDVKD, per germline. Between the trimmed V and J ends, which lost 3 bases and 4 bases, there was a span of 12 bases. This CDR3 region has 14 residues. CDR3 region: CATSDTGHPYEQYF. CDR3 nucleotides: TGTGCCACCAGTGATACGGGACACCCATACGAGCAGTACTTC.

The CDR3 sequence is CASSSGLTVSYEQYF. The CDR3 nucleotides are TGTGCCAGCTCCAGCGGACTGACTGTCTCCTACGAGCAGTACTTC. The chain couples TRBV6-5 to TRBJ2-7; TRBD2 might be the D (5 bases). The ends were cut back, 8 bases at V and 0 bases at J, with 17 bases in the middle. CDR1 and CDR2 from the germline V gene are MNHEY and SVGAGI. CDR3 length equals 15 residues.

This rearrangement joins TRBV19 to TRBJ2-1; 7 nucleotides match TRBD2. The CDR3 contains 14 residues. V lost 4 bases and J lost 2; bases outside the gene matches: 2. The V gene's germline CDR1 is LNHDA and CDR2 SQIVND (reference sequence). The CDR3: CASSTSGPYNEQFF. The CDR3 nucleotides read TGTGCCAGTAGTACTAGCGGCCCCTACAATGAGCAGTTCTTC.